This TCR beta chain was profiled in a study of post-analysis software for immune sequencing data. The study's findings and limits: Roughly five TRBV segments appeared more often in patients than in controls, and TRBV5-6, TRBV5-1 and TRBV20-1 were among these.

Trimming took off 3 bases at V and 4 bases at J, with 13 bases between the two ends. CDR3 length: 14 amino acids. Germline CDR1 and CDR2: SQVTM and ANQGSEA. This clonotype appeared a few times. The antigen remains undetermined. Built from TCR beta cDNA, the libraries had unique molecular identifiers in them. TCRdb analysed the PCR reads with MiXCR anew, one entry per CDR3 protein. The sample records some 700,000 distinct CDR3 sequences, about 60% being singletons. This receptor was identified in a girl between 2 and 10 years old with multiple sclerosis. Sequenced sample: blood. The rearrangement links TRBV29-1 to TRBJ2-1; possibly TRBD1 or TRBD2 for D (5 bases each). The CDR3 sequence is CSVDRDGSYNEQFF. CDR3 coding DNA: TGCAGCGTTGACCGGGACGGGTCGTACAATGAGCAGTTCTTC.